What follows are 5 T cell receptor beta chains derived from one specimen sequenced in a study of blood T cell repertoires in COVID-19. Profiling relied on immunoSEQ multiplex PCR, and the TCRdb table lists in-frame clones only, not all of them. The sample lists roughly 120,000 clones, 82% seen once, with around 8% in the top ten. The sequenced sample consisted of peripheral blood. The receptors stem from a man between 70 and 80 years old with acute or convalescent COVID-19.

This clone has just one count. V is TRBV28 and J is TRBJ1-5, with D uncertain. Germline CDR1 MDHEN, CDR2 SYDVKM. With 2 bases removed from V and 11 bases from J, the gap between germline ends came to 10 bases. The CDR3 has 12 residues. CDR3 sequence reads: CASSLPRGAQHF. Here the CDR3 DNA reads TGTGCCAGCAGTTTACCCCGCGGAGCCCAGCATTTT. Complete variable domain (other parts from reference TRBV28 and TRBJ1-5): DVKVTQSSRYLVKRTGEKVFLECVQDMDHENMFWYRQDPGLGLRLIYFSYDVKMKEKGDIPEGYSVSREKKERFSLILESASTNQTSMYLCASSLPRGAQHFGDGTRLSIL.

The chain links TRBV6-4 to TRBJ1-5, with 7 bases matching TRBD1. The CDR3 loop spans 17 amino acids. J gave up 1 base and V 2 bases, and 8 bases lay outside the gene matches. Germline V CDR1 and CDR2: MRHNA, SNTAGT. For the CDR3, the DNA is TGTGCCAGCAGTGACGGATCCACAGGGGTGAGCAATCAGCCCCAGCATTTT. It is translated as CASSDGSTGVSNQPQHF.

In the case of this clone: Other DNA sequences in the sample encode the same CDR3. The chain recombines TRBV30 with TRBJ1-2; 7 bases are shared with TRBD1. Germline V lookup: CDR1 GTSNPN, CDR2 SVGIG (reference sequence). This CDR3 spans 11 amino acids. The V segment lost 0 bases and the J segment 8 bases; nucleotides outside the gene matches: 0. The CDR3 nucleotides read TGTGCCTGGAGTGTAGGGGGCGGCTACACCTTC. Amino acids: CAWSVGGGYTF. Full variable domain (remainder filled in from reference TRBV30 and TRBJ1-2): SQTIHQWPATLVQPVGSPLSLECTVEGTSNPNLYWYRQAAGRGLQLLFYSVGIGQISSEVPQNLSASRPQDRQFILSSKKLLLSDSGFYLCAWSVGGGYTFGSGTRLTVV.

This clone was seen many times. CDR3 amino acids: CASTRRPQGANEQFF. CDR3 sequence (DNA): TGTGCCAGCACCCGCCGACCCCAGGGGGCAAATGAGCAGTTCTTC. The chain couples TRBV7-8 to TRBJ2-1; 8 nucleotides match TRBD1. CDR1 SGHVS and CDR2 FQNEAQ come from the germline V gene. This CDR3 contains 15 residues. The V gene end was trimmed by 7 bases and the J gene end by 7 bases; junction bases not matched to a gene: 12.

This chain joins TRBV9 and TRBJ1-3; no clear D. The V and J ends lost 0 bases and 0 bases respectively, with 13 bases between them. The CDR3 contains 17 residues. In germline, CDR1 is SGDLS, CDR2 YYNGEE. CDR3 sequence: CASSVEPGQSSGNTIYF. The CDR3 DNA follows: TGTGCCAGCAGCGTAGAACCTGGGCAGTCCTCTGGAAACACCATATATTTT.